The T cell receptor beta chain under discussion was sequenced for a study of blood T cell repertoires in COVID-19 (dated by TCRdb to about 2020). For the study in its entirety: Collaborator samples came from the United States, Italy and Spain and covered acute and convalescent phases of COVID-19. Samples were obtained from the ongoing ImmuneRACE study (first 160 participants) and from over a thousand subjects provided by 6 global collaborators. A freely available public database, intended as a resource for researchers studying the immune response to SARS-CoV-2, is where the repertoires were released. Where available, HLA class I and class II types were taken from metadata supplied by the sample provider and were not determined by assay-based typing. The material from the prospective study consisted of cDNA or gDNA derived from T cells, B-cell-depleted T cells, or PBMCs. Deeply sampled blood TCRbeta repertoires from subjects exposed to, actively infected with, or recovered from COVID-19 were included in the dataset. Sample metadata almost always included a de-identified subject ID, COVID-19 status, age in years and sex. General study outcomes and caveats: Clinical and demographic metadata were provided uncurated, with the amount varying by source and participant.

To note about this clone: Its antigen is still unknown. No base-level quality is on record; no much larger clone is a single base apart.

The collaborating institutions used their own protocols to collect whole blood in K2EDTA tubes. For TCRbeta analysis, collaborators shipped samples in one of three forms: frozen whole blood, isolated PBMCs, or DNA extracted from either of those sample types. The immunoSEQ Assay, a bias-controlled multiplex PCR, was used to amplify TCRbeta CDR3 regions from genomic DNA. The authors' pipeline ran thus. Nucleated cell counts per sample were estimated from amplification of reference gene primers within the assay. To quantify the absolute abundance of each unique TCRbeta CDR3 rearrangement, sequence reads were collapsed and filtered. For each sample, productive Simpson clonality was calculated as the square root of Simpson's diversity index over productive rearrangements. TCRdb re-hosts the immuneACCESS table, in-frame sequences only. Its copies lack some clones; in the studies checked, an unresolved V gene accounts for under half of them, and the cause for the rest is not known. V and J calls and clone size come straight from that table; D and trimming were deduced from the DNA. Present in this sample are 450,000 to 500,000 clones, 80% to 90% of which were seen just once. The top ten hold approximately 3.4% of the sample.

V loses 0 bases at its end and J loses 4 bases; junction bases beyond the gene matches: 6. From the germline V gene, CDR1 is LGHNA and CDR2 is YSLEER. The CDR3 runs 17 amino acids, cysteine and phenylalanine included. Only the CDR3 part of the read is kept: 51 bases, read in frame from the first base. The chain is encoded by TRBV4-3 joined to TRBJ2-1; 10 bases in the middle match TRBD2. Input material: peripheral blood. The sequence was collected from a human donor in a cohort sampled during active COVID-19. The DNA sequence is given as TGCGCCAGCAGCCAAGATGCTAGCGGGAGTTCATACAATGAGCAGTTCTTC. The encoded protein is CASSQDASGSSYNEQFF.